This T cell receptor beta chain was documented in a study of read filtering for tumor transcriptome and immune sequencing. Points from the study as a whole: Without single-read clonotypes, shared clonotype proportions correlated more between IR-seq and RNA-seq.

This clonotype showed up many times. Its target is unknown. From about 400 ng of RNA, a library with molecular barcoded alpha/delta and beta/gamma adaptors was made. TCRdb re-derived calls from the reads in MiXCR, one entry per CDR3 protein. This sample has more than 100,000 distinct CDR3 sequences; over 10% occur once, and the top ten carry 8% to 13%. Trimming removed 3 bases at V and 6 bases at J, with 12 bases between. The CDR3 length is 14 residues. Germline loops: CDR1 WSHSY, CDR2 SAAADI. The receptor was isolated from a donor at least 40 years old with multiple myeloma. The chain employs TRBV10-2 and TRBJ2-1; tentative D call: TRBD2 (5 bases). The specimen sequenced was a population of CD138-negative cells sorted from bone marrow. The DNA for the CDR3 is TGCGCCAGCAGTGACCCTCCCCGGGGCAATGAGCAGTTCTTC. Protein sequence: CASSDPPRGNEQFF.